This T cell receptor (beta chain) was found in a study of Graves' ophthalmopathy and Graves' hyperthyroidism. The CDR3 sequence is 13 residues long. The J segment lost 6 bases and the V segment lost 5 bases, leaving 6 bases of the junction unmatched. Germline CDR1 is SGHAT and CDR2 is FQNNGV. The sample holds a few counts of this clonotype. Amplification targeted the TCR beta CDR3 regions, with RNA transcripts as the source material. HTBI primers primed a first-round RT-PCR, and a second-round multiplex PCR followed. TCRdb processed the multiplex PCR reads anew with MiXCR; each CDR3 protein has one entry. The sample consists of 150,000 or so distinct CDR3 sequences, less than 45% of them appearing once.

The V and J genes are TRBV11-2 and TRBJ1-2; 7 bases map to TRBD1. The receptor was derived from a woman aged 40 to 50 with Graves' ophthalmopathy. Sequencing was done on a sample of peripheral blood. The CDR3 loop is CASSPQGDDGYTF. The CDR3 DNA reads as TGTGCCAGCAGCCCCCAGGGGGACGATGGCTACACCTTC.